The 11 T cell receptor beta chains below all came from one sample that was sequenced in a study of naive and memory T cell subsets. Two oligonucleotides, mixed equimolar, formed the beta constant-region primer covering TRBC1 and TRBC2. TCRdb reprocessed the UMI-ligation and nested PCR reads with MiXCR, giving one entry per CDR3 protein. The sample yields under 150,000 distinct CDR3 sequences, 17% seen once. Sequenced sample: naive CD4+ T cells from blood. Receptors originate from a human donor in good health.

This clonotype has only a few counts. The chain recombines TRBV4-3 with TRBJ2-7; 8 nucleotides agree with TRBD1. V was pared by 4 bases and J by 1 base, with 3 bases of the junction left unmatched. Germline assignment: CDR1 LGHNA and CDR2 YSLEER. There are 14 residues in the CDR3. The CDR3 loop is CASSLDRESYEQYF. The CDR3 DNA is TGCGCCAGCAGCCTGGACAGGGAATCCTACGAGCAGTACTTC.

The V gene is TRBV24-1, the J gene TRBJ2-1; no definite D call. The CDR3 consists of 13 residues. V dropped 3 bases and J dropped 2 bases, with 4 bases sitting between them. The germline CDR1 and CDR2 sequences are KGHDR and SFDVKD. The CDR3 coding sequence is TGTGCCACCAGTGATCCCACCTACAATGAGCAGTTCTTC. It specifies CATSDPTYNEQFF.

This clonotype was counted many times. The gene calls are TRBV10-3 and TRBJ1-4; no clear D gene. CDR3 size: 11 residues. V lost 8 bases and J 8 bases, leaving 9 bases between the germline ends. Germline V gene sequence: CDR1 ENHRY, CDR2 SYGVKD. DNA of the CDR3: TGTGCCATCTCGGAAGGGGAAAAACTGTTTTTT. Encoded protein: CAISEGEKLFF.

This clonotype has ten or more counts. The gene calls are TRBV29-1 and TRBJ1-1, with 7 nucleotides matching TRBD1. The trim removed 0 bases at V and 4 bases at J, leaving 5 bases unmatched. The CDR3 has 14 amino acids. CDR1 and CDR2 from the germline V gene are SQVTM and ANQGSEA. CDR3 protein: CSVEDPNRGTEAFF. The CDR3 nucleotides read TGCAGCGTTGAAGATCCGAACAGGGGCACTGAAGCTTTCTTT.

This clonotype was counted a few times. V gene TRBV19 combines with J gene TRBJ2-2; no clear D gene. V dropped 6 bases and J dropped 7 bases, with 15 bases sitting between them. Germline V CDR1 and CDR2: LNHDA, SQIVND (reference sequence). The CDR3 length is 14 residues. The CDR3 is CASSPIVQNGELFF. DNA of the CDR3: TGTGCCAGTAGCCCGATCGTGCAGAACGGGGAGCTGTTTTTT.

The genes are TRBV25-1 and TRBJ1-1, with D unresolved. V was trimmed by 0 bases and J by 1 base, leaving 6 bases between them. Per germline, CDR1 MGHDK and CDR2 SYGVNS. This CDR3 region has 14 residues. CDR3 region: CASSEYGSNTEAFF. CDR3 DNA: TGTGCCAGCAGTGAATACGGCTCGAACACTGAAGCTTTCTTT.

The CDR3, as DNA: TGCGCCAGCACAGGACTAGCGGGAGACGAGCAGTACTTC. Residues: CASTGLAGDEQYF. The V call is TRBV5-1, the J call TRBJ2-7; 13 positions agree with TRBD2. Germline V gives CDR1 SGHRS, CDR2 YFSETQ. The CDR3 length is 13 residues. The trim removed 6 bases at V and 5 bases at J, leaving 2 bases unmatched.

This clonotype was picked up a small number of times. The chain joins TRBV27 to TRBJ1-2; 11 bases map to TRBD1. V lost 1 base and J lost 8; bases outside the gene matches: 9. The CDR3 is 16 residues long. Germline V gives CDR1 MNHEY, CDR2 SMNVEV (reference sequence). The DNA for the CDR3 is TGTGCCAGCAGTTTATACTATAGGACAGGGGGCGAGGGCTACACCTTC. Its translation is CASSLYYRTGGEGYTF.

This clonotype was counted only a few times. This chain joins TRBV10-3 and TRBJ2-3, with TRBD2 matching 8 bases. The junction had 9 bases not matched to a gene; V was cut back by 7 bases and J by 0 bases. CDR3 size: 16 residues. Germline V CDR1 and CDR2: ENHRY, SYGVKD. Written as DNA, the CDR3 is TGTGCCATCATCGCCTCGTCTAGCGGGAGCACAGATACGCAGTATTTT. Encoded protein: CAIIASSSGSTDTQYF.

The V call is TRBV4-1, the J call TRBJ2-5; D possibly corresponds to TRBD1 (6 bases). In germline, CDR1 is MGHRA, CDR2 YSYEKL. The CDR3 has 17 amino acids. The V end was cut by 1 base, the J end by 5 bases, with 20 bases between. The CDR3 DNA is TGCGCCAGCAGCCAAGGCCGGGACACACTACAAGGGGAGACCCAGTACTTC. Its translation is CASSQGRDTLQGETQYF.

This chain connects TRBV12-3 or TRBV12-4 to TRBJ1-2; possibly TRBD1 for D (6 bases). The CDR3 runs to 14 residues. V was trimmed by 7 bases and J by 7 bases, leaving 19 bases between them. CDR3 sequence (DNA): TGTGCCAGCACCGTGGAGGGGGGCGGACGTGGCTACACCTTC. Translating gives CASTVEGGGRGYTF.